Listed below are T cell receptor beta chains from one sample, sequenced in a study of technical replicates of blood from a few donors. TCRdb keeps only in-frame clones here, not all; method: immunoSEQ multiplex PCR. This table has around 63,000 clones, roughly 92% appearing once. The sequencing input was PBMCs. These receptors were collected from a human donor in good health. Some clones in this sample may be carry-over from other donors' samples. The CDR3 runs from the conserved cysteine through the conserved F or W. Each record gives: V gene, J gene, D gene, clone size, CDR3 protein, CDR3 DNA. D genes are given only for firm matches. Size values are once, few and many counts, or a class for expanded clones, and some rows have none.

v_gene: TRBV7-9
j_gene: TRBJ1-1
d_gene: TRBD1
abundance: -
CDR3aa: CASSLHQTGTEAFF
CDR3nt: TGTGCCAGCAGCTTGCATCAGACAGGGACTGAAGCTTTCTTT

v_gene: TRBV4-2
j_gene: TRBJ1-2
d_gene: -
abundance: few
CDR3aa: CASSQAGVISYGYTF
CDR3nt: TGTGCCAGCAGCCAAGCAGGGGTTATTAGCTATGGCTACACCTTC

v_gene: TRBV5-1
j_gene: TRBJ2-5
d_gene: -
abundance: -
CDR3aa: CASCDSGRETQYF
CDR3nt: TGCGCCAGCTGCGACTCAGGGAGGGAGACCCAGTACTTC

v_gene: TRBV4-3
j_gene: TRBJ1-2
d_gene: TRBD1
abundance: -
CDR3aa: CASSHPGQNYGYTF
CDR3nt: TGCGCCAGCAGCCACCCGGGACAGAACTATGGCTACACCTTC

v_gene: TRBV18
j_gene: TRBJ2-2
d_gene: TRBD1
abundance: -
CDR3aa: CASSHKGSEQGSRTGELFF
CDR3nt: TGTGCCAGCTCACACAAAGGGTCCGAACAGGGGAGCCGTACCGGGGAGCTGTTTTTT

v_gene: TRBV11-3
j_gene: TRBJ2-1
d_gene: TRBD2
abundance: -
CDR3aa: CASSSRTSGRFEQFF
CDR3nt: TGTGCCAGCAGCTCCAGGACTAGCGGGAGATTTGAGCAGTTCTTC

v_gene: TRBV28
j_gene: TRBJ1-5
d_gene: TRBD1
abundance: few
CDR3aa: CASSLFRGESQPQHF
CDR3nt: TGTGCCAGCAGTTTGTTCAGGGGGGAAAGTCAGCCCCAGCATTTT

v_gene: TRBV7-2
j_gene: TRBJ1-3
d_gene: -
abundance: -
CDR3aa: CASSRQQGVSGNTIYF
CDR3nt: TGTGCCAGCAGCAGACAGCAAGGCGTCTCTGGAAACACCATATATTTT

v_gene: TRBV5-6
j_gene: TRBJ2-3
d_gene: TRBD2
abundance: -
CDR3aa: CASSSPREWSDTQYF
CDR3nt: TGTGCCAGCAGCTCCCCGCGGGAGTGGTCAGATACGCAGTATTTT

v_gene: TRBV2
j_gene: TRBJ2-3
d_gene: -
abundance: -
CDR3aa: CASTIYSRTDTQYF
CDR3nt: TGTGCCAGCACCATTTACAGTCGCACAGATACGCAGTATTTT

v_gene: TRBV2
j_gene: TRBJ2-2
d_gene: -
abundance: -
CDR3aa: CASSDSGANTGELFF
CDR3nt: TGTGCCAGCAGTGACAGTGGAGCGAACACCGGGGAGCTGTTTTTT

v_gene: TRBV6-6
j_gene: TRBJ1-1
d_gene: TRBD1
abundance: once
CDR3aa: CASSLGTGFVSEAFF
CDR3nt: TGTGCCAGCAGTCTAGGGACAGGGTTTGTGTCTGAAGCTTTCTTT

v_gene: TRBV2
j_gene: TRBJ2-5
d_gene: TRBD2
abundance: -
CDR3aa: CASSEGLAGGQETQYF
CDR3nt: TGTGCCAGCAGTGAGGGTCTAGCGGGAGGTCAAGAGACCCAGTACTTC

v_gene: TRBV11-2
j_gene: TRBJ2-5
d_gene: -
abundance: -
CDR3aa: CASSFPGGLQETQYF
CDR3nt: TGTGCCAGCAGTTTTCCCGGTGGACTCCAGGAGACCCAGTACTTC

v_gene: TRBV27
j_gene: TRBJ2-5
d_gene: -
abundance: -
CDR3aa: CASRREYQETQYF
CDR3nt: TGTGCCAGCAGGAGGGAATACCAAGAGACCCAGTACTTC

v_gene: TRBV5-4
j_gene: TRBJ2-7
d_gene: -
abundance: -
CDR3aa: CASSLNPGTSEQYF
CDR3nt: TGTGCCAGCAGCTTGAATCCAGGGACAAGCGAGCAGTACTTC

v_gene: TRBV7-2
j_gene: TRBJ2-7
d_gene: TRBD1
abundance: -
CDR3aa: CASSLSGQGNHEQYF
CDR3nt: TGTGCCAGCAGCTTGTCGGGACAGGGTAATCACGAGCAGTACTTC

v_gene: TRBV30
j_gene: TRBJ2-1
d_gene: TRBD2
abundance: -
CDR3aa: CAWGGLAGGEQFF
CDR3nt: TGTGCCTGGGGGGGACTAGCGGGGGGTGAGCAGTTCTTC

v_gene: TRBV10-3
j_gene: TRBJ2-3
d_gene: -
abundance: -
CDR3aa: CAISDPEGVTDTQYF
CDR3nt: TGTGCCATCAGTGATCCTGAGGGGGTCACAGATACGCAGTATTTT

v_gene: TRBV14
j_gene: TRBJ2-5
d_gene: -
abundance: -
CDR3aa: CASSRGPWETQYF
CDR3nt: TGTGCCAGCAGCCGTGGGCCCTGGGAGACCCAGTACTTC

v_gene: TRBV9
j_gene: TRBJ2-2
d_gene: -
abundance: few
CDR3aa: CASSLGAGAAGELFF
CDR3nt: TGTGCCAGCAGCCTGGGGGCAGGAGCCGCCGGGGAGCTGTTTTTT

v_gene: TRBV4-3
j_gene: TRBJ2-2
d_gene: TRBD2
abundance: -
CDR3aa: CASSQLGSGDPGGELFF
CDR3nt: TGCGCCAGCAGCCAATTAGGGAGCGGGGACCCGGGCGGGGAGCTGTTTTTT

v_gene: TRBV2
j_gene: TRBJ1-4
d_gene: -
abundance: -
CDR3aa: CASRPGTTTNEKLFF
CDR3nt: TGTGCCAGCAGGCCTGGGACAACAACTAATGAAAAACTGTTTTTT

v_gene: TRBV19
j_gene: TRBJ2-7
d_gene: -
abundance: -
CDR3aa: CASSGWDIIGGEQYF
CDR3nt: TGTGCCAGTAGTGGGTGGGACATCATCGGCGGCGAGCAGTACTTC

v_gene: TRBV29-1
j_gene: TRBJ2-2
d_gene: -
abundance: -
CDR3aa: CSVAAETGELFF
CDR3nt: TGCAGCGTTGCCGCTGAGACCGGGGAGCTGTTTTTT

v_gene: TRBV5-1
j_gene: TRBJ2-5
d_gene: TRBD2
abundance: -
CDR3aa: CASRPTSSGQETQYF
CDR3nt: TGCGCCAGCAGGCCCACGTCTAGCGGACAAGAGACCCAGTACTTC

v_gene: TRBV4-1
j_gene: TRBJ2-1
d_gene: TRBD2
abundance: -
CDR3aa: CASSQDRLAGVEQFF
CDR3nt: TGCGCCAGCAGCCAAGATAGGCTAGCGGGAGTTGAGCAGTTCTTC

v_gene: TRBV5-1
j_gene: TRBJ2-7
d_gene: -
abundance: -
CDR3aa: CASSLPSGIGEQYF
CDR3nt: TGCGCCAGCAGCTTGCCCTCAGGGATAGGCGAGCAGTACTTC

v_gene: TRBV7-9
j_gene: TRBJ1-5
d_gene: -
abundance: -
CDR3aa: CASSLSGGDQPQHF
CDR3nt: TGTGCCAGCAGCTTATCGGGGGGGGATCAGCCCCAGCATTTT

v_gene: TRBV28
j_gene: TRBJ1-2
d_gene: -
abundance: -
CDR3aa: CASSPDLKGLYGYTF
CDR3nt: TGTGCCAGCAGTCCGGACCTTAAGGGGTTATATGGCTACACCTTC

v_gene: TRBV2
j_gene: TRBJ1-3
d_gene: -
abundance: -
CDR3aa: CASSAGNTIYF
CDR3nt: TGTGCCAGCTCGGCTGGAAACACCATATATTTT

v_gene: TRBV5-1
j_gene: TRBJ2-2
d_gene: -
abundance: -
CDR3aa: CASSLGGGTGELFF
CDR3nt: TGCGCCAGCAGCTTGGGAGGGGGCACCGGGGAGCTGTTTTTT

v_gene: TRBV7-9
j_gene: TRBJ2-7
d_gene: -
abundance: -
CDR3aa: CASSLASGKTYEQYF
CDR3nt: TGTGCCAGCAGCTTAGCCTCCGGGAAAACCTACGAGCAGTACTTC

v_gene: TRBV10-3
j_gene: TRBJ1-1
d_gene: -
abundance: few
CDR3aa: CAISEGRSGEAFF
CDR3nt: TGTGCCATCAGTGAGGGGAGGTCTGGTGAAGCTTTCTTT

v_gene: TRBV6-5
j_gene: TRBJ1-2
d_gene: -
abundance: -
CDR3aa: CASSPSLGYGYTF
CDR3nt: TGTGCCAGCAGCCCTAGTTTAGGCTATGGCTACACCTTC

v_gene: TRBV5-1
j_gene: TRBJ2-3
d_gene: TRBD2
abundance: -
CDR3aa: CASRSASGTDTQYF
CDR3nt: TGCGCCAGCAGATCAGCTAGCGGGACAGATACGCAGTATTTT

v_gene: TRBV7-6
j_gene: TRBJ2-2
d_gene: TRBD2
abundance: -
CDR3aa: CASSLTSGGATELFF
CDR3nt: TGTGCCAGCAGCCTGACTAGCGGGGGGGCCACGGAGCTGTTTTTT

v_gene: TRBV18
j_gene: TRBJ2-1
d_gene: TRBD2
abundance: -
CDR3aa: CASSPRGLNNEQFF
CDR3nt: TGTGCCAGCTCACCGAGGGGACTAAACAATGAGCAGTTCTTC

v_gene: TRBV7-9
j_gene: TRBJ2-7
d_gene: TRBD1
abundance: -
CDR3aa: CASSSQGDEQYF
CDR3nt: TGTGCCAGCAGCTCGCAGGGGGACGAGCAGTACTTC

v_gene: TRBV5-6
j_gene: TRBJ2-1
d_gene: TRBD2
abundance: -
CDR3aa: CASSLASGLAVYNEQFF
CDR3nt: TGTGCCAGCAGCTTGGCCTCTGGACTAGCGGTTTACAATGAGCAGTTCTTC

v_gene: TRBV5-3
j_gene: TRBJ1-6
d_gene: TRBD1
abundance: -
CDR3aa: CARSCPQGDSYNSPLHF
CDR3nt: TGTGCCAGAAGCTGCCCACAGGGGGATTCCTATAATTCACCCCTCCACTTT

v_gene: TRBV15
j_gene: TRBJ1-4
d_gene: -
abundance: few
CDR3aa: CATSRRDPYNEKLFF
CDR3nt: TGTGCCACCAGCAGAAGAGATCCTTATAATGAAAAACTGTTTTTT

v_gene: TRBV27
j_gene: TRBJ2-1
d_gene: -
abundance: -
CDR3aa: CASSNSGEQFF
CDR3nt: TGTGCCAGCAGTAATAGTGGTGAGCAGTTCTTC

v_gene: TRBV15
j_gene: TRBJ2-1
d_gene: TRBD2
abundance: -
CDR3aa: CATSRAGLAAFYNEQFF
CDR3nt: TGTGCCACCAGCAGAGCAGGACTAGCGGCCTTCTACAATGAGCAGTTCTTC

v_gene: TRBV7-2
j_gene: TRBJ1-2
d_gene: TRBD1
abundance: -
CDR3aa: CASSPQGVNGYTF
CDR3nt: TGTGCCAGCAGCCCGCAGGGGGTGAATGGCTACACCTTC

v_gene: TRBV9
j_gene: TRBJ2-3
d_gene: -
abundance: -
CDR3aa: CASSVDPTVSTDTQYF
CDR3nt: TGTGCCAGCAGCGTAGACCCTACAGTCTCCACAGATACGCAGTATTTT

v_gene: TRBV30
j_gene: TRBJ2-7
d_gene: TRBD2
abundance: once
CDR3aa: CAWSDPGLAGEISYEQYF
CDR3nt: TGTGCCTGGAGTGATCCGGGACTAGCGGGCGAAATCTCCTACGAGCAGTACTTC

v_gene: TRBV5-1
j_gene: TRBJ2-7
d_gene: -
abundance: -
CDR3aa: CASSLMGGSYEQYF
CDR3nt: TGCGCCAGCAGCTTGATGGGGGGCTCCTACGAGCAGTACTTC

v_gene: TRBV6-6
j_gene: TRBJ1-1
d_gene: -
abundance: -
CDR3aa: CASTLRGTAEAFF
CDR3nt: TGTGCCAGCACCTTGAGGGGGACCGCTGAAGCTTTCTTT

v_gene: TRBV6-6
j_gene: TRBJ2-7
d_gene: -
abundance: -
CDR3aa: CASSYSNLGYEQYF
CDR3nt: TGTGCCAGCAGTTACTCGAATCTCGGCTACGAGCAGTACTTC

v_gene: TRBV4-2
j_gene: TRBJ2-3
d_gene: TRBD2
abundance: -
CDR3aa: CASSQKVREGTTDTQYF
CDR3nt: TGTGCCAGCAGCCAGAAAGTGCGGGAGGGGACCACAGATACGCAGTATTTT

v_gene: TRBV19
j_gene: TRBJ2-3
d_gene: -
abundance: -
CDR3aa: CASSIGAVTDTQYF
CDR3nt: TGTGCCAGTAGTATAGGGGCAGTCACAGATACGCAGTATTTT

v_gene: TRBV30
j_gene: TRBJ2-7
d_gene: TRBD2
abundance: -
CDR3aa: CAWSAAGEYYEQYF
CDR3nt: TGTGCCTGGAGTGCAGCGGGGGAATACTACGAGCAGTACTTC

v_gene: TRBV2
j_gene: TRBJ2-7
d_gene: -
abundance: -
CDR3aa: CASSPRTASYEQYF
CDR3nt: TGTGCCAGCAGTCCTCGGACAGCCTCCTACGAGCAGTACTTC

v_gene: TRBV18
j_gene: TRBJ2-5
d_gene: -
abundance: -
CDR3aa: CASSPPVVETQYF
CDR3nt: TGTGCCAGCTCACCCCCGGTGGTAGAGACCCAGTACTTC